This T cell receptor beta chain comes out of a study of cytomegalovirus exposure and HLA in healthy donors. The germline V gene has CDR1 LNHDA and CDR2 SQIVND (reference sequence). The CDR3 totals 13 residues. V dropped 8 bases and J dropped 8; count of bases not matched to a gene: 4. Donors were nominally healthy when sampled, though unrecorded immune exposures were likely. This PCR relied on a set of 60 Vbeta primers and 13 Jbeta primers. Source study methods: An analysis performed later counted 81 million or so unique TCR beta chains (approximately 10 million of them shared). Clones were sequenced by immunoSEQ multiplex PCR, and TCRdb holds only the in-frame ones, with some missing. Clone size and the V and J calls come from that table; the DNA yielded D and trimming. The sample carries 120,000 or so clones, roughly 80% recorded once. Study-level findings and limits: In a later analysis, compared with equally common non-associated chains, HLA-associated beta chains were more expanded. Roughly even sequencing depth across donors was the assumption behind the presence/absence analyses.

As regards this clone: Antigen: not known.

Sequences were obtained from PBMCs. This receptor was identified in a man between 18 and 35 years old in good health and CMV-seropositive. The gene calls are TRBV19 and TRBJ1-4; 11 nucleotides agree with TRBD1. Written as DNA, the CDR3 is TGTGCCAGTCGGACAGGGGGCGGCGAAAAACTGTTTTTT. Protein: CASRTGGGEKLFF.